This passage covers 28 T cell receptor beta chains from one sample sequenced in a study of blood T cell repertoires in COVID-19. Clones were read by immunoSEQ multiplex PCR, and TCRdb kept only the in-frame ones, dropping some. The sample yields some 210,000 clones, around 88% seen once. The sequenced material came from peripheral blood. The receptors come from a middle-aged man with active or convalescent COVID-19.

Remarks on this clone: Compared with germline, one end of the junction differs, possibly owing to a read error. The chain is built from TRBV6-5 and TRBJ1-5, with no clear D. CDR1 and CDR2 (germline): MNHEY, SVGAGI. CDR3 length: 15 residues. The CDR3 region has the DNA TGTGCCGGCAGAACCGGGAATCTTCCTAATCAGCCCCAGCATTTT. Amino acid sequence: CAGRTGNLPNQPQHF.

This chain uses TRBV2 with TRBJ2-7; the match to TRBD2 covers 7 bases. Trimming cost V 7 bases and J 4 bases; bases outside gene matches: 4. Germline-derived CDR1 and CDR2 are SNHLY and FYNNEI. The CDR3 contains 12 residues. As DNA, the CDR3 is TGTGCCAGCAAGCTAGCGGAATACGAGCAGTACTTC. This sequence encodes CASKLAEYEQYF.

The chain joins TRBV30 to TRBJ2-1, with TRBD2 as a possible D gene (5 bases). V was pared by 1 base and J by 0 bases, with 19 bases between. The CDR3 spans 18 residues. CDR1 is GTSNPN, CDR2 SVGIG, per germline (reference sequence). CDR3 DNA: TGTGCCTGGAGTGCCCTTGGGCCTGGCGGAGGCTCCTACAATGAGCAGTTCTTC. Amino acids: CAWSALGPGGGSYNEQFF.

This clone came up many times. This rearrangement joins TRBV6-2 or TRBV6-3 to TRBJ1-5, with 9 bases identical to TRBD1. The CDR3 length is 16 residues. The junction had 5 bases not matched to a gene; V was cut back by 4 bases and J by 1 base. Germline lookup yields CDR1 MNHEY and CDR2 SVGEGT. The CDR3 sequence: CASSFNRGLSNQPQHF. In DNA form, the CDR3 reads TGTGCCAGCAGTTTTAACAGGGGGCTCAGCAATCAGCCCCAGCATTTT.

The chain employs TRBV7-2 and TRBJ2-3; 9 nucleotides agree with TRBD1. V lost 4 bases to trimming and J lost 2 bases; unmatched junction nucleotides: 10. This CDR3 is 17 amino acids long. The V gene's germline CDR1 is SGHTA and CDR2 FQGNSA. The chain's CDR3 is CASSSGPGQGLTDTQYF. The CDR3 bases are TGTGCCAGCAGCTCGGGTCCGGGACAGGGTCTCACAGATACGCAGTATTTT.

In its sample, this clone was seen a few times. The chain joins TRBV5-1 to TRBJ1-2, with TRBD1 as a possible D gene (6 bases). Between the trimmed V and J ends, which lost 3 bases and 2 bases, there was a span of 11 bases. This CDR3 contains 14 residues. Per the germline V gene, CDR1 is SGHRS and CDR2 is YFSETQ. The CDR3 spells CASSWGTTNYGYTF. DNA of the CDR3: TGCGCCAGCAGCTGGGGGACAACCAACTATGGCTACACCTTC.

The chain carries TRBV27 and TRBJ2-7, with D possibly matching TRBD2 (5 bases). Trimming cost V 7 bases and J 0 bases, with 10 bases left between them. Germline values: CDR1 MNHEY, CDR2 SMNVEV (reference sequence). CDR3 length equals 13 residues. CDR3 nucleotide sequence: TGTGCCAGCACCCCACGGGGCTCCTACGAGCAGTACTTC. It encodes CASTPRGSYEQYF.

This chain joins TRBV19 and TRBJ2-5; D may be TRBD2 (5 bases). The ends were cut back, 5 bases at V and 4 bases at J, with 14 bases in the middle. Germline V CDR1 and CDR2: LNHDA, SQIVND (reference sequence). The length of the CDR3 is 14 residues. In DNA, the CDR3 is TGTGCCAGTAGTCCTCCTACGGCGGGAGAGACCCAGTACTTC. Amino acid sequence: CASSPPTAGETQYF.

The chain combines TRBV7-9 with TRBJ1-1, with 9 bases that match TRBD1. Germline CDR1 SEHNR, CDR2 FQNEAQ (reference sequence). The CDR3 is 13 amino acids. The V and J ends lost 4 bases and 3 bases, in that order; junction bases with no gene match: 0. The CDR3 region is CASSWTGDTEAFF. DNA for the CDR3: TGTGCCAGCAGCTGGACAGGGGACACTGAAGCTTTCTTT.

The gene calls are TRBV5-6 and TRBJ2-7; D is undetermined. Trimming took 0 bases from V and 3 from J, leaving 10 bases between them. Germline loops: CDR1 SGHDT, CDR2 YYEEEE. The CDR3 consists of 14 residues. Here the CDR3 reads CASSLGPAGYEQYF. The CDR3 DNA is TGTGCCAGCAGCTTGGGTCCAGCAGGCTACGAGCAGTACTTC.

V gene TRBV7-2 combines with J gene TRBJ2-1; TRBD2 matches at 9 bases. Germline V gene lookup returns CDR1 SGHTA and CDR2 FQGNSA. The ends lost 0 bases at V and 10 bases at J; junction bases unmatched: 4. This CDR3 contains 14 residues. The CDR3 region has the DNA TGTGCCAGCAGCTTAGCGGGACTAGCAGGCGAGCAGTTCTTC. Protein: CASSLAGLAGEQFF.

This chain links TRBV7-2 with TRBJ1-2, with TRBD1 as a possible D gene (5 bases). Germline CDR1 is SGHTA and CDR2 is FQGNSA. V lost 0 bases, J lost 0 bases, and 17 bases lay in between. The CDR3 is made up of 18 amino acids. CDR3 protein: CASSLATQGRHTNYGYTF. The CDR3 DNA sequence: TGTGCCAGCAGCTTAGCGACCCAGGGTAGGCACACTAACTATGGCTACACCTTC. Based on the CDR3 plus reference TRBV7-2 and TRBJ1-2, the full variable domain is GAGVSQSPSNKVTEKGKDVELRCDPISGHTALYWYRQSLGQGLEFLIYFQGNSAPDKSGLPSDRFSAERTGGSVSTLTIQRTQQEDSAVYLCASSLATQGRHTNYGYTFGSGTRLTVV.

The chain combines TRBV28 with TRBJ2-7, with a tentative D call TRBD1 (5 bases). Germline lookup yields CDR1 MDHEN and CDR2 SYDVKM. Trimming left V 2 bases short and J 2 bases short, with 7 bases between. The CDR3 has 13 residues. In nucleotides, the CDR3 is TGTGCCAGCAGTTTAATCAGGGCCTACGAGCAGTACTTC. This codes for CASSLIRAYEQYF.

This clone showed up just a few times. The rearrangement joins TRBV28 to TRBJ1-2, with 7 nucleotides matching TRBD1. Germline V gene lookup returns CDR1 MDHEN and CDR2 SYDVKM. This CDR3 is 14 amino acids long. With V trimmed by 4 bases and J by 7 bases, 9 bases remained unmatched. The CDR3 loop is CASSWTGLLGGYTF. CDR3 coding DNA: TGTGCCAGCAGTTGGACAGGTCTTCTCGGTGGCTACACCTTC.

The chain recombines TRBV10-3 with TRBJ1-1; D might be TRBD1 (6 bases). V was shortened by 1 base and J by 4 bases, with 13 bases between the two germline ends. Germline values: CDR1 ENHRY, CDR2 SYGVKD. This CDR3 comprises 15 residues. The CDR3 loop is CAISEWGGAGTEAFF. CDR3 coding DNA: TGTGCCATCAGTGAGTGGGGGGGCGCGGGCACTGAAGCTTTCTTT.

The V and J genes are TRBV7-2 and TRBJ2-2; tentatively, D is TRBD2 (6 bases). The CDR3 extends over 17 amino acids. The germline V gene encodes CDR1 SGHTA and CDR2 FQGNSA. V shed 4 bases and J shed 5 bases, with 20 bases lying between them. The DNA for the CDR3 is TGTGCCAGCAGCTGGATCCCGGGACTCCCTGGGACCGGGGAGCTGTTTTTT. This gives the protein CASSWIPGLPGTGELFF.

The chain links TRBV27 to TRBJ2-5, with 11 bases lining up with TRBD2. The CDR3 covers 17 residues. Germline V gives CDR1 MNHEY, CDR2 SMNVEV (reference sequence). J was trimmed by 2 bases and V by 3 bases; bases with no gene match: 8. For the CDR3, the DNA is TGTGCCAGCAGTTTTCCAGAAACTAGCGGGGGACAAGAGACCCAGTACTTC. Its translation is CASSFPETSGGQETQYF.

The rearrangement uses TRBV7-8 and TRBJ1-2; D is undetermined. This CDR3 comprises 18 residues. Trimming left V 0 bases short and J 6 bases short, with 23 bases between. Germline CDR1 is SGHVS and CDR2 is FQNEAQ. CDR3 residues: CASSLAILTPRAEDGYTF. CDR3 DNA: TGTGCCAGCAGCTTAGCGATACTCACCCCGAGGGCGGAGGATGGCTACACCTTC.

The V call is TRBV10-1, the J call TRBJ2-2; 7 positions agree with TRBD2. Germline CDR1 and CDR2: WNHNN and SYGVQD (reference sequence). The V and J ends lost 4 bases and 0 bases, in that order; junction bases with no gene match: 5. This CDR3 region has 16 residues. The CDR3 sequence: CASSGGGTTNTGELFF. CDR3 nucleotides: TGCGCCAGCAGTGGGGGGGGAACTACGAACACCGGGGAGCTGTTTTTT.

The chain carries TRBV6-1 and TRBJ1-2, with 7 bases that match TRBD1. The trim removed 3 bases at V and 3 bases at J, leaving 7 bases unmatched. CDR3 length: 15 amino acids. The germline CDR1 and CDR2 sequences are MNHNS and SASEGT. The CDR3 sequence is CASSETGFPYYGYTF. The CDR3 DNA reads TGTGCCAGCAGTGAGACAGGGTTCCCCTACTATGGCTACACCTTC.

V gene TRBV28 combines with J gene TRBJ1-5; D remains ambiguous. The germline CDR1 and CDR2 sequences are MDHEN and SYDVKM. The CDR3 loop spans 13 amino acids. Trimming cost V 7 bases and J 4 bases, with 11 bases left between them. The CDR3 DNA is TGTGCCAGCACGGGGAGAGTGAATCAGCCCCAGCATTTT. It encodes CASTGRVNQPQHF. The whole variable domain, remainder taken from reference TRBV28 and TRBJ1-5, is DVKVTQSSRYLVKRTGEKVFLECVQDMDHENMFWYRQDPGLGLRLIYFSYDVKMKEKGDIPEGYSVSREKKERFSLILESASTNQTSMYLCASTGRVNQPQHFGDGTRLSIL.

CDR3 DNA sequence: TGTGCCAGCAGCGTTAGCGGGAGGGCCCAGTACGAGACCCAGTACTTC. Translated, it gives CASSVSGRAQYETQYF. The chain employs TRBV9 and TRBJ2-5, with 11 bases identical to TRBD2. V shed 2 bases, J shed 5 bases, and the junction held 8 bases outside the gene matches. CDR1 and CDR2 from the germline V gene are SGDLS and YYNGEE. This CDR3 has 16 amino acids.

The chain has TRBV27 and TRBJ2-7; the match to TRBD1 covers 7 bases. Unmatched junction bases numbered 8, after V lost 5 bases and J lost 4 bases. Per germline, CDR1 MNHEY and CDR2 SMNVEV (reference sequence). The CDR3 is 14 residues long. This chain's CDR3 is CASSATGFLYEQYF. The CDR3 DNA reads TGTGCCAGCAGTGCGACAGGGTTTTTATACGAGCAGTACTTC.

The J gene is TRBJ2-1, the V gene TRBV10-3; 9 positions match TRBD2. In germline, CDR1 is ENHRY, CDR2 SYGVKD. This CDR3 has 15 amino acids. V lost 5 bases, J lost 3 bases, and 5 bases stayed unmatched. The CDR3 DNA is TGTGCCATCAGTATTAGCGGGAGAAGCTACAATGAGCAGTTCTTC. Translation gives CAISISGRSYNEQFF.

The V and J genes are TRBV27 and TRBJ1-1; the match to TRBD1 covers 7 bases. Germline values: CDR1 MNHEY, CDR2 SMNVEV (reference sequence). The V gene end was trimmed by 5 bases and the J gene end by 4 bases; junction bases not matched to a gene: 7. The CDR3 is made up of 14 amino acids. The CDR3: CASSPTGVSTEAFF. DNA of the CDR3: TGTGCCAGCAGTCCTACAGGGGTTAGCACTGAAGCTTTCTTT.

The chain joins TRBV18 to TRBJ2-1; 9 bases agree with TRBD1. The germline CDR1 and CDR2 sequences are KGHSH and LQKENI. The CDR3 sequence is 14 residues long. J gave up 8 bases and V 4 bases, and 6 bases lay outside the gene matches. Here the CDR3 reads CASSLGQGSDEQFF. The CDR3, as DNA: TGTGCCAGCTCACTTGGACAGGGGTCTGATGAGCAGTTCTTC. The whole variable domain, filled in from reference TRBV18 and TRBJ2-1, reads NAGVMQNPRHLVRRRGQEARLRCSPMKGHSHVYWYRQLPEEGLKFMVYLQKENIIDESGMPKERFSAEFPKEGPSILRIQQVVRGDSAAYFCASSLGQGSDEQFFGPGTRLTVL.

V and J are TRBV10-3 and TRBJ2-7, with a tentative D call TRBD2 (5 bases). V lost 11 bases, J lost 0 bases, and 20 bases lay in between. CDR1 is ENHRY and CDR2 is SYGVKD in the germline V gene. There are 15 residues in the CDR3. CDR3 residues: CASGLGSGFSYEQYF. As DNA, the CDR3 is TGTGCCTCGGGATTGGGGTCCGGATTCTCCTACGAGCAGTACTTC.

J is TRBJ2-7 and V is TRBV5-1; 7 bases agree with TRBD1. V lost 4 bases and J lost 3; bases outside the gene matches: 10. CDR3 length equals 15 residues. The germline V gene encodes CDR1 SGHRS and CDR2 YFSETQ. The DNA for the CDR3 is TGCGCCAGCAGCCCGATCCAGGGGGTCCACTACGAGCAGTACTTC. Protein sequence: CASSPIQGVHYEQYF.